The TCR beta chain described here comes from a study of cytomegalovirus exposure and HLA in healthy donors. In the PCR, 60 Vbeta and 13 Jbeta primers were used. Libraries were prepared by immunoSEQ multiplex PCR; TCRdb keeps only in-frame clonotypes and omits some of them. The sample contains approximately 160,000 clones, roughly 82% of which appear only once. CDR3 size: 17 residues. Trimming cost V 0 bases and J 4 bases, with 19 bases left between them. Germline CDR1 and CDR2: SGHRS and YFSETQ. The gene calls are TRBV5-1 and TRBJ2-5; D remains unclear. This TCR derives from a woman aged 30 to 39 in good health and CMV-seronegative. The sample taken for sequencing was PBMCs. CDR3: CASSLAPGLLEIETQYF. CDR3 in DNA: TGCGCCAGCAGCTTGGCCCCAGGCCTCCTCGAAATAGAGACCCAGTACTTC.